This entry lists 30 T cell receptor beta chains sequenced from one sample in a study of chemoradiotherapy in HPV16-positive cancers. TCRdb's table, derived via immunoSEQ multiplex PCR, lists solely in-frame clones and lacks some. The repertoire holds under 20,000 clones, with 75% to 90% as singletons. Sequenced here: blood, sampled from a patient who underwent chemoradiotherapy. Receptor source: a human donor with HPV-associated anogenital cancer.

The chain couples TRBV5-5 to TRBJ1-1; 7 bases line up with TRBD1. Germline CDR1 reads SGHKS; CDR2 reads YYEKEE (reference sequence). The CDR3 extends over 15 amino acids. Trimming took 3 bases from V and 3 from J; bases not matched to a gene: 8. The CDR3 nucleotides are TGTGCCAGCAGCTGGGGTAGCAGGGGGGACACTGAAGCTTTCTTT. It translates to CASSWGSRGDTEAFF.

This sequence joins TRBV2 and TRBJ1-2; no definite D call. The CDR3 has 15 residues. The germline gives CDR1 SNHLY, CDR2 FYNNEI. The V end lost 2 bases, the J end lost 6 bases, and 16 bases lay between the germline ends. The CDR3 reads CASSERSGDLNGYTF. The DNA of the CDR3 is TGTGCCAGCAGTGAAAGGTCAGGAGACTTAAATGGCTACACCTTC.

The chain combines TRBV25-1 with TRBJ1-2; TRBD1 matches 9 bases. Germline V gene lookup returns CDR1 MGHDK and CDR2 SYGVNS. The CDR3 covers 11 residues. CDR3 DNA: TGTGCGTGCGGGACAGGGTATGGCTACACCTTC. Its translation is CACGTGYGYTF.

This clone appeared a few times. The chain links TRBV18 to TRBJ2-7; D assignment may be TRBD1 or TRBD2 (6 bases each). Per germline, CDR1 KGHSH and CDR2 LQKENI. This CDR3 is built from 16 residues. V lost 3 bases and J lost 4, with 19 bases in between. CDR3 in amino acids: CASSPGGAVLAYEQYF. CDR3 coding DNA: TGTGCCAGCTCACCCGGGGGCGCAGTTCTAGCTTACGAGCAGTACTTC. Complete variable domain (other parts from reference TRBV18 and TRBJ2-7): NAGVMQNPRHLVRRRGQEARLRCSPMKGHSHVYWYRQLPEEGLKFMVYLQKENIIDESGMPKERFSAEFPKEGPSILRIQQVVRGDSAAYFCASSPGGAVLAYEQYFGPGTRLTVT.

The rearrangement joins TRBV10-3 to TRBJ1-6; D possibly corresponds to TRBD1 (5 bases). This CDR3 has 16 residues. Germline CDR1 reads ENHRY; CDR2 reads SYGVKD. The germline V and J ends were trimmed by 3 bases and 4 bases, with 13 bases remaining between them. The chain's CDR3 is CAISDDGGGYNSPLHF. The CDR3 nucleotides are TGTGCCATCAGTGACGATGGGGGGGGGTATAATTCACCCCTCCACTTT.

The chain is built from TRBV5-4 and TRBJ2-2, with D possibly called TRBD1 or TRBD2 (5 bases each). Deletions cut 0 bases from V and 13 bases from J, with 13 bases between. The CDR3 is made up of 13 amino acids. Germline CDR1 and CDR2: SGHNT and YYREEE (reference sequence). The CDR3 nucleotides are TGTGCCAGCAGCTTGGGAGGGGCCCTTGGGCTGTTTTTT. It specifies CASSLGGALGLFF.

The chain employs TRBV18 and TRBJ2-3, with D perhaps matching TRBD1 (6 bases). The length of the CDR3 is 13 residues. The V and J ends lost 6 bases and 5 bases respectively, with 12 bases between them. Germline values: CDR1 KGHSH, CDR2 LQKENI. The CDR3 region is CASSPRGRDTQYF. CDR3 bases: TGTGCCAGCTCCCCCAGGGGTCGAGATACGCAGTATTTT.

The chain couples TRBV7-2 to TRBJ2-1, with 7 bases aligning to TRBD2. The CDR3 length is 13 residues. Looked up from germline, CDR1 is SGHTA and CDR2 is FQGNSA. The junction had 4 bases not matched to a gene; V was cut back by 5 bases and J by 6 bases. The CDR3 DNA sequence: TGTGCCAGCAGCAGGGACTACCCCAATGAGCAGTTCTTC. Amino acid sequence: CASSRDYPNEQFF. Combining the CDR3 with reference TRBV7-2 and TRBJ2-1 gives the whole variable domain GAGVSQSPSNKVTEKGKDVELRCDPISGHTALYWYRQSLGQGLEFLIYFQGNSAPDKSGLPSDRFSAERTGGSVSTLTIQRTQQEDSAVYLCASSRDYPNEQFFGPGTRLTVL.

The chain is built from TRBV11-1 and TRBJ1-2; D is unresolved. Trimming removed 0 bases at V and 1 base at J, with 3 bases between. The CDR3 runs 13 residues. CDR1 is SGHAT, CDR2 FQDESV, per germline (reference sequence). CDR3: CASSLAVNYGYTF. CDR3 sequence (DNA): TGTGCCAGCAGCTTAGCGGTTAACTATGGCTACACCTTC.

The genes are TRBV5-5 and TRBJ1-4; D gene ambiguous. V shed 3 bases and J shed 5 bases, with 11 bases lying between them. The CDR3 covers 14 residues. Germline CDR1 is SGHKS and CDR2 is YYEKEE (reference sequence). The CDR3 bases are TGTGCCAGCAGCTCCCTGTTAACAAATGAAAAACTGTTTTTT. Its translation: CASSSLLTNEKLFF.

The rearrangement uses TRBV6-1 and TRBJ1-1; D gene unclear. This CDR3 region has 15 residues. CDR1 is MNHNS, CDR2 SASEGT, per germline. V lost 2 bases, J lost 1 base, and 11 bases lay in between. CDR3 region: CASSEYGQTNTEAFF. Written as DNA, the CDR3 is TGTGCCAGCAGTGAATATGGGCAGACGAACACTGAAGCTTTCTTT.

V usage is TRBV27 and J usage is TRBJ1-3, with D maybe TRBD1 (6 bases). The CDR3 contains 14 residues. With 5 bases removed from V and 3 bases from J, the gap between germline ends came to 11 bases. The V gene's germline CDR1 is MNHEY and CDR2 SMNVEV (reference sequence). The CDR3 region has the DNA TGTGCCAGCAGTCGATCAGGGGATGGAAACACCATATATTTT. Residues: CASSRSGDGNTIYF.

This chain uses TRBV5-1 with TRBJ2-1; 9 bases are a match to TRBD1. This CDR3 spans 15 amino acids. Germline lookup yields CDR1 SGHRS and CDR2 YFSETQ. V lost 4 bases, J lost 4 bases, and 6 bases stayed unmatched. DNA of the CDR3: TGCGCCAGCAGCACCGGGACAGGGTTGTACAATGAGCAGTTCTTC. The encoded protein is CASSTGTGLYNEQFF.

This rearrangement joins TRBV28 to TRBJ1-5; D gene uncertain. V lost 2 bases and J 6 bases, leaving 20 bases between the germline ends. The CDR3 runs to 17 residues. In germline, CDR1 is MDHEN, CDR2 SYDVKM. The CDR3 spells CASSLNSGEPGGQPQHF. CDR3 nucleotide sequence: TGTGCCAGCAGTTTAAATTCCGGGGAGCCGGGTGGTCAGCCCCAGCATTTT.

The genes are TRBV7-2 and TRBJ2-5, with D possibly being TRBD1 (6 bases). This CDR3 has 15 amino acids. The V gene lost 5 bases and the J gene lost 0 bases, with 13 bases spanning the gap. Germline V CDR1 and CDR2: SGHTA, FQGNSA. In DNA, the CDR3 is TGTGCCAGCAGCACCTGGACAGCGTACCAAGAGACCCAGTACTTC. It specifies CASSTWTAYQETQYF.

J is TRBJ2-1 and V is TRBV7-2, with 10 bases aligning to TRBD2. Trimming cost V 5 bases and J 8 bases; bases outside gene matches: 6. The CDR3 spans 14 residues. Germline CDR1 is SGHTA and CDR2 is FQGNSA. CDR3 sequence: CASSLQTSGYEQFF. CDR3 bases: TGTGCCAGCAGCCTGCAGACTAGCGGGTATGAGCAGTTCTTC.

The CDR3 here is CASSTLWGGEGYTF. For the CDR3, the DNA is TGTGCCAGCAGCACCCTATGGGGAGGGGAAGGCTACACCTTC. This sequence joins TRBV11-2 and TRBJ1-2, with D possibly TRBD1 on 5 matching bases. Between the trimmed V and J ends, which lost 5 bases and 8 bases, there was a span of 18 bases. In germline, CDR1 is SGHAT, CDR2 FQNNGV. This CDR3 comprises 14 residues.

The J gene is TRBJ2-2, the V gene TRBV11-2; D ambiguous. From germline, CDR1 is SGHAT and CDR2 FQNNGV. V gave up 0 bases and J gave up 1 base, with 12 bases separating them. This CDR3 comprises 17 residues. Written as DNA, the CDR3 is TGTGCCAGCAGCTTAGAGTCTAGGCTAGTGAACACCGGGGAGCTGTTTTTT. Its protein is CASSLESRLVNTGELFF.

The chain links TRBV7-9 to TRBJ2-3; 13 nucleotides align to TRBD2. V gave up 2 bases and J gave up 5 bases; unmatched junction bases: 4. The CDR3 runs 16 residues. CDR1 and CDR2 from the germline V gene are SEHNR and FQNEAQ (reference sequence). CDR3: CASSLTSGGGRDTQYF. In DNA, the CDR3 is TGTGCCAGCAGCTTAACTAGCGGGGGGGGGAGAGATACGCAGTATTTT.

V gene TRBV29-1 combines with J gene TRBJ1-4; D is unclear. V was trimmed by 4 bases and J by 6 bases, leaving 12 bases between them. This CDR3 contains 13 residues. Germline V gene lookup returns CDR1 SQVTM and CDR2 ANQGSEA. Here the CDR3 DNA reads TGCAGCGTTGCCCCTGGAGGACATGAAAAACTGTTTTTT. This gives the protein CSVAPGGHEKLFF.

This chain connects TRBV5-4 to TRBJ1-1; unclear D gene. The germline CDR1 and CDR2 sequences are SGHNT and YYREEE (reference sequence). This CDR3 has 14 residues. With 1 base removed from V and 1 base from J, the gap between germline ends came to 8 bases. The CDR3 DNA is TGTGCCAGCAGCTTGTTTTCTACGAACACTGAAGCTTTCTTT. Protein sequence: CASSLFSTNTEAFF.

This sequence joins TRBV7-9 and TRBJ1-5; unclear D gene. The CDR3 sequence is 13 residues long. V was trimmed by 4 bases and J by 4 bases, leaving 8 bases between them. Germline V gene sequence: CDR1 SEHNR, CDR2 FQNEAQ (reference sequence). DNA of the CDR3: TGTGCCAGCAGCTCCTCAGAGAATCAGCCCCAGCATTTT. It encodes CASSSSENQPQHF.

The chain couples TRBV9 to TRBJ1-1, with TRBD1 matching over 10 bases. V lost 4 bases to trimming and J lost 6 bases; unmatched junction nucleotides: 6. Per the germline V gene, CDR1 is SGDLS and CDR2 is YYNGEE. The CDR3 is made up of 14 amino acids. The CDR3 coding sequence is TGTGCCAGCAGCTCATCCGGGACAGGGGCTGAAGCTTTCTTT. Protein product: CASSSSGTGAEAFF.

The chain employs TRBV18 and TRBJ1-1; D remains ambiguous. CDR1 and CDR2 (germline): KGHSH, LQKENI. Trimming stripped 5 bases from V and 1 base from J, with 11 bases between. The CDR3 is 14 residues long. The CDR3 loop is CASSMGGRNTEAFF. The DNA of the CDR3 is TGTGCCAGCTCAATGGGCGGCCGGAACACTGAAGCTTTCTTT.

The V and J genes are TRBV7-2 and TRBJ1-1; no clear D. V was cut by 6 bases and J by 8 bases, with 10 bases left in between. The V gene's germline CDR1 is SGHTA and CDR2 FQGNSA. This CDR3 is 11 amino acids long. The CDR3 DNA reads TGTGCCAGCAGTACACGGGCCGAAGCTTTCTTT. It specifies CASSTRAEAFF.

The CDR3 reads CASTSTSGVGADTQYF. In nucleotides, the CDR3 is TGTGCCAGCACGTCCACTAGCGGGGTTGGGGCAGATACGCAGTATTTT. The rearrangement joins TRBV2 to TRBJ2-3; 10 bases are a match to TRBD2. Germline values: CDR1 SNHLY, CDR2 FYNNEI. J gave up 4 bases and V 7 bases, and 11 bases lay outside the gene matches. The CDR3 has 16 amino acids.

The CDR3 DNA follows: TGTGCCAGCAGCTTAGAGGGTGGCTATGGCTACACCTTC. Translation gives CASSLEGGYGYTF. The chain is built from TRBV11-3 and TRBJ1-2; D remains unclear. V was trimmed by 0 bases and J by 4 bases, leaving 6 bases between them. This CDR3 is built from 13 residues. Germline V gene lookup returns CDR1 SGHNT and CDR2 YENEEA. The variable domain in full, with the rest retrieved from reference TRBV11-3 and TRBJ1-2, is EAGVVQSPRYKIIEKKQPVAFWCNPISGHNTLYWYLQNLGQGPELLIRYENEEAVDDSQLPKDRFSAERLKGVDSTLKIQPAELGDSAVYLCASSLEGGYGYTFGSGTRLTVV.

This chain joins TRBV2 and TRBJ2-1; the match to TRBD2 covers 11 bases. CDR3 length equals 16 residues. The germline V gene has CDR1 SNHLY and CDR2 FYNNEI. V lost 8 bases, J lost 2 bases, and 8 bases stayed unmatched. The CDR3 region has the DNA TGTGCCAGCGGGAGCCTAGCGGGGGGTCCCTACAATGAGCAGTTCTTC. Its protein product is CASGSLAGGPYNEQFF.

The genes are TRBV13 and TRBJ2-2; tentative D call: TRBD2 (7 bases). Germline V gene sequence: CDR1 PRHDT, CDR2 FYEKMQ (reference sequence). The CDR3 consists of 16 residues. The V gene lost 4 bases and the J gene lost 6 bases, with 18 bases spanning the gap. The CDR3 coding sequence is TGTGCCAGCAGCTACGGGTGGGGGGGCCCAGCCGGGGAGCTGTTTTTT. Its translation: CASSYGWGGPAGELFF.

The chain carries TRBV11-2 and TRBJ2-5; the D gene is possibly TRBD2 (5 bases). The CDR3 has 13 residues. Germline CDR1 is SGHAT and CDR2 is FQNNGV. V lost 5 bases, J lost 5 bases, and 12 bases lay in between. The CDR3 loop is CASSRGNGETQYF. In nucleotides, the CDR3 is TGTGCCAGCAGCCGGGGAAATGGGGAGACCCAGTACTTC.